This paragraph reports one TCR beta chain. Germline CDR1 reads DFQATT; CDR2 reads SNEGSKA (reference sequence). V lost 3 bases to trimming and J lost 4 bases; unmatched junction nucleotides: 11. The CDR3 consists of 17 residues. Method: immunoSEQ multiplex PCR; TCRdb's copy keeps in-frame clones and lacks some. The sample carries approximately 85,000 clones, about nine tenths recorded once. These data originate in a study of blood T cell repertoires in COVID-19. Study summary: Both acute and convalescent COVID-19 samples were obtained from the United States, Italy and Spain.

The chain carries TRBV20-1 and TRBJ2-1, with 11 bases that match TRBD2. The specimen sequenced was peripheral blood. The sequence derives from a man in his fifties with active or convalescent COVID-19. The CDR3 sequence: CSASGSGRAGLYNEQFF. The CDR3 DNA is TGCAGTGCTAGTGGTAGCGGGAGGGCCGGATTGTACAATGAGCAGTTCTTC.